A single sample is the source of the 27 T cell receptor beta chains below, sequenced in a study of blood T cell repertoires in COVID-19. The assay was immunoSEQ multiplex PCR, and TCRdb's table has in-frame clones only and misses some. Of 100,000 to 150,000 clones in the sample, approximately 83% are singletons; the top ten hold around 9.8%. The sequencing input was peripheral blood. These TCRs come from a middle-aged man with active or convalescent COVID-19.

The J gene is TRBJ2-3, the V gene TRBV19, with a possible D match to TRBD2 (7 bases). Germline values: CDR1 LNHDA, CDR2 SQIVND (reference sequence). Trimming stripped 8 bases from V and 2 bases from J, with 17 bases between. The CDR3 extends over 15 amino acids. The CDR3 DNA sequence: TGTGCCAGTCGGGGGGCGGGGGCCAACACAGATACGCAGTATTTT. Translation: CASRGAGANTDTQYF.

The rearrangement uses TRBV7-9 and TRBJ2-5; 7 bases are shared with TRBD1. CDR1 is SEHNR and CDR2 is FQNEAQ in the germline V gene (reference sequence). The length of the CDR3 is 14 residues. The ends lost 4 bases at V and 1 base at J; junction bases unmatched: 3. The CDR3 here is CASSSGQLQETQYF. The CDR3 DNA reads TGTGCCAGCAGCTCGGGACAGCTCCAAGAGACCCAGTACTTC.

This chain links TRBV2 with TRBJ2-7; D not resolved. The germline V gene has CDR1 SNHLY and CDR2 FYNNEI. With 5 bases removed from V and 6 bases from J, the gap between germline ends came to 8 bases. The CDR3 length is 11 residues. This CDR3 is CASSLSGEQYF. The CDR3 DNA is TGTGCCAGCAGTTTGTCCGGCGAGCAGTACTTC.

This clone was seen more than once but under ten times. The chain combines TRBV5-4 with TRBJ1-5; a possible D gene is TRBD1 (6 bases). The V and J ends lost 0 bases and 5 bases respectively, with 12 bases between them. The CDR3 spans 15 residues. The germline CDR1 and CDR2 sequences are SGHNT and YYREEE (reference sequence). The CDR3 nucleotides read TGTGCCAGCAGCTTGGGAGGGGGTAGGGATCAGCCCCAGCATTTT. It specifies CASSLGGGRDQPQHF.

The chain is built from TRBV9 and TRBJ1-2; 12 bases match TRBD1. Losses at the gene ends were 5 bases for V and 5 bases for J; bases not matched to a gene: 13. Germline loops: CDR1 SGDLS, CDR2 YYNGEE. The CDR3 is 17 residues long. The CDR3 spells CASSPNQGQGAAYGYTF. The CDR3 region has the DNA TGTGCCAGCAGTCCAAACCAGGGACAGGGGGCTGCGTATGGCTACACCTTC.

The CDR3 spells CAWSVRGQSNSPLHF. DNA of the CDR3: TGTGCCTGGAGTGTTCGGGGACAGTCGAATTCACCCCTCCACTTT. The chain carries TRBV30 and TRBJ1-6; 7 bases fit TRBD1. This CDR3 spans 15 amino acids. Trimming took 0 bases from V and 7 from J; bases not matched to a gene: 6. CDR1 GTSNPN and CDR2 SVGIG come from the germline V gene (reference sequence). The full variable domain, with the rest looked up from reference TRBV30 and TRBJ1-6, is SQTIHQWPATLVQPVGSPLSLECTVEGTSNPNLYWYRQAAGRGLQLLFYSVGIGQISSEVPQNLSASRPQDRQFILSSKKLLLSDSGFYLCAWSVRGQSNSPLHFGNGTRLTVT.

The chain combines TRBV11-2 with TRBJ2-1, with a possible D match to TRBD2 (6 bases). Germline CDR1 is SGHAT and CDR2 is FQNNGV. V gave up 2 bases and J gave up 7 bases, with 18 bases separating them. The CDR3 consists of 16 residues. The CDR3 sequence is CASSLSPHWGENEQFF. The CDR3 DNA follows: TGTGCCAGCAGCTTATCCCCGCACTGGGGGGAGAATGAGCAGTTCTTC.

This chain joins TRBV30 and TRBJ1-6; D is unclear. CDR1 and CDR2 from the germline V gene are GTSNPN and SVGIG (reference sequence). The CDR3 has 13 amino acids. Trimming shortened V by 0 bases and J by 11 bases, and 11 bases separated the two germline ends. CDR3 in DNA: TGTGCCTGGAGTGTACTACTAAACCCACCCCTCCACTTT. Protein sequence: CAWSVLLNPPLHF.

The J gene is TRBJ2-7, the V gene TRBV5-1, with 7 positions matching TRBD1. V was clipped by 0 bases and J by 0 bases; unmatched bases: 3. The CDR3 is made up of 15 amino acids. Germline values: CDR1 SGHRS, CDR2 YFSETQ. The CDR3 here is CASSLGGTASYEQYF. The CDR3 DNA sequence: TGCGCCAGCAGCTTGGGGGGGACAGCCTCCTACGAGCAGTACTTC.

In nucleotides, the CDR3 is TGTGCCAGCAGTTTACGGCGGGAGTCACCCCTCCACTTT. It translates to CASSLRRESPLHF. This rearrangement joins TRBV12-3 or TRBV12-4 to TRBJ1-6; D unclear. The V end lost 2 bases, the J end lost 10 bases, and 9 bases lay between the germline ends. CDR3 length: 13 amino acids.

This chain connects TRBV3-1 (or the pseudogene TRBV3-2) to TRBJ2-1; possible D gene TRBD1, 6 bases. The germline V gene encodes CDR1 LGHDT and CDR2 YNNKEL (reference sequence). The CDR3 has 16 residues. Trimming pared 4 bases from V and 8 bases from J, leaving 21 bases between. As DNA, the CDR3 is TGTGCCAGCAGCCGAGAAACAGGGATAGGAAAAGATGAGCAGTTCTTC. Its translation: CASSRETGIGKDEQFF.

The V and J genes are TRBV9 and TRBJ2-1, with D possibly matching TRBD1 (6 bases). Trimming stripped 0 bases from V and 5 bases from J, with 12 bases between. The CDR3 extends over 15 amino acids. CDR1 and CDR2 (germline): SGDLS, YYNGEE. The CDR3 region is CASSVGQVPNNEQFF. CDR3 DNA: TGTGCCAGCAGCGTAGGACAGGTCCCTAACAATGAGCAGTTCTTC.

The rearrangement links TRBV7-2 to TRBJ2-7; 7 bases fit TRBD1. The CDR3 loop spans 16 amino acids. The V gene's germline CDR1 is SGHTA and CDR2 FQGNSA. Losses at the gene ends were 4 bases for V and 6 bases for J; bases not matched to a gene: 15. CDR3 loop: CASSSSPPTGVGEQYF. The CDR3, as DNA: TGTGCCAGCAGCTCATCGCCTCCTACAGGGGTCGGCGAGCAGTACTTC.

The chain employs TRBV5-1 and TRBJ1-4; 9 nucleotides align to TRBD1. The CDR3 length is 16 residues. CDR1 is SGHRS and CDR2 is YFSETQ in the germline V gene. Trimming removed 0 bases from V and 2 bases from J; junction bases left unmatched: 2. The CDR3 bases are TGCGCCAGCAGCTTGGAAACAGGGGGCACTAATGAAAAACTGTTTTTT. Translation: CASSLETGGTNEKLFF.

J is TRBJ1-1 and V is TRBV29-1, with D possibly matching TRBD1 (6 bases). The CDR3 extends over 12 amino acids. Looked up from germline, CDR1 is SQVTM and CDR2 is ANQGSEA. With 7 bases removed from V and 4 bases from J, the gap between germline ends came to 13 bases. This CDR3 is CSGITGTTEAFF. The CDR3, as DNA: TGCAGCGGCATAACAGGGACCACTGAAGCTTTCTTT. The whole variable domain, remainder taken from reference TRBV29-1 and TRBJ1-1, is SAVISQKPSRDICQRGTSLTIQCQVDSQVTMMFWYRQQPGQSLTLIATANQGSEATYESGFVIDKFPISRPNLTFSTLTVSNMSPEDSSIYLCSGITGTTEAFFGQGTRLTVV.

The rearrangement links TRBV5-1 to TRBJ2-7, with D maybe TRBD2 (6 bases). Trimming took 6 bases from V and 5 from J, leaving 18 bases between them. The germline V gene has CDR1 SGHRS and CDR2 YFSETQ. The CDR3 totals 14 residues. The CDR3 coding sequence is TGCGCCAGCACCCTTGGAGGGCAGGGCCACGAGCAGTACTTC. Amino acid sequence: CASTLGGQGHEQYF.

The chain couples TRBV3-1 (or the pseudogene TRBV3-2) to TRBJ1-6; no firm D call. CDR1 and CDR2 from the germline V gene are LGHDT and YNNKEL (reference sequence). The CDR3 contains 14 residues. V lost 5 bases, J lost 0 bases, and 5 bases lay in between. The CDR3 sequence is CASSINSYNSPLHF. The CDR3 region has the DNA TGTGCCAGCAGCATAAACTCCTATAATTCACCCCTCCACTTT.

The chain couples TRBV7-2 to TRBJ2-1; 8 bases align to TRBD2. The CDR3 runs 12 residues. CDR1 is SGHTA and CDR2 is FQGNSA in the germline V gene. V was clipped by 3 bases and J by 9 bases; unmatched bases: 1. The CDR3: CASSLRGAEQFF. The CDR3 DNA sequence: TGTGCCAGCAGCTTGCGGGGGGCTGAGCAGTTCTTC.

This clone was counted a single time. The rearrangement joins TRBV24-1 to TRBJ1-2, with 10 bases matching TRBD1. Unmatched junction bases numbered 16, after V lost 3 bases and J lost 4 bases. CDR1 is KGHDR, CDR2 SFDVKD, per germline. The CDR3 is 19 amino acids. CDR3 protein: CATSDPLPGQGSGLYGYTF. CDR3 coding DNA: TGTGCCACCAGTGATCCCCTACCGGGACAGGGGTCAGGGCTCTATGGCTACACCTTC.

CDR3 nucleotide sequence: TGTGCCAGCGTAGCACCGGGACAGGGGGCGCAGCCCCAGCATTTT. Its translation is CASVAPGQGAQPQHF. The V gene is TRBV19, the J gene TRBJ1-5; the match to TRBD1 covers 12 bases. CDR1 is LNHDA and CDR2 is SQIVND in the germline V gene (reference sequence). V trimming: 9 bases; J trimming: 7 bases; junction bases outside the gene matches: 10. The CDR3 loop spans 15 amino acids.

The chain joins TRBV27 to TRBJ1-4; 7 bases line up with TRBD1. Trimming cost V 7 bases and J 8 bases; bases outside gene matches: 10. The CDR3 spans 14 residues. Germline CDR1 and CDR2: MNHEY and SMNVEV (reference sequence). The DNA for the CDR3 is TGTGCCAGCAATAACAGGGGCATGGGAGAAAAACTGTTTTTT. Translated, it gives CASNNRGMGEKLFF.

This chain joins TRBV19 and TRBJ1-2; D remains unclear. This CDR3 has 16 residues. From germline, CDR1 is LNHDA and CDR2 SQIVND (reference sequence). Trimming left V 4 bases short and J 6 bases short, with 21 bases between. The CDR3 DNA is TGTGCCAGTAGTAGCTCAACGGCTTCAGCGGGTAATGGCTACACCTTC. This gives the protein CASSSSTASAGNGYTF.

The chain has TRBV30 and TRBJ1-5, with D possibly being TRBD1 (5 bases). Germline CDR1 GTSNPN, CDR2 SVGIG (reference sequence). V was trimmed by 2 bases and J by 7 bases, leaving 15 bases between them. This CDR3 has 14 residues. Written as DNA, the CDR3 is TGTGCCTGGAGTCTAGGACATTCTCAGCAGCCCCAGCATTTT. Its translation is CAWSLGHSQQPQHF.

The rearrangement links TRBV24-1 to TRBJ1-5; D is unresolved. CDR1 KGHDR and CDR2 SFDVKD come from the germline V gene. Trimming left V 10 bases short and J 3 bases short, with 15 bases between. The CDR3 sequence is 14 residues long. CDR3 nucleotides: TGTGCCACGAGTACAGCGGTCTTCAATCAGCCCCAGCATTTT. Its translation: CATSTAVFNQPQHF.

V gene TRBV7-2 combines with J gene TRBJ1-5; D might be TRBD1 (5 bases). Germline CDR1 reads SGHTA; CDR2 reads FQGNSA. V was clipped by 4 bases and J by 7 bases, with 11 bases between them. The CDR3 has 13 residues. In nucleotides, the CDR3 is TGTGCCAGCAGCTCAGGGCTAAGCCAGCCCCAGCATTTT. Its translation is CASSSGLSQPQHF.

The chain recombines TRBV2 with TRBJ1-4, with D maybe TRBD1 (6 bases). CDR1 and CDR2 (germline): SNHLY, FYNNEI. The CDR3 is 15 residues long. V shed 5 bases and J shed 0 bases, with 10 bases lying between them. DNA of the CDR3: TGTGCCAGCAGTCAACAGGGCACAACTAATGAAAAACTGTTTTTT. Its translation: CASSQQGTTNEKLFF.

This clone turned up a few times. This chain connects TRBV5-4 to TRBJ2-5; the match to TRBD2 covers 8 bases. After removal of 4 bases from V and 5 bases from J, the junction contained 16 bases not matched to a gene. The CDR3 is 17 amino acids. The V gene's germline CDR1 is SGHNT and CDR2 YYREEE (reference sequence). For the CDR3, the DNA is TGTGCCAGCAGCGCCGAAGGACTAGCAGTAGGTCGGGAGACCCAGTACTTC. Translating it yields CASSAEGLAVGRETQYF.